One sample yielded the 9 T cell receptor beta chains listed below, sequenced in a study of metastatic and nonmetastatic thyroid tumors. Not a single patient had been given any form of treatment at any point before undergoing thyroid surgery. Through MiXCR, TCRdb re-clonotyped the PCR reads. The sample holds 20,000 to 25,000 clones; 11% are singletons and the top ten take about 7.3%. Sequenced sample: blood. The source is a female donor with papillary thyroid cancer or a benign thyroid nodule (not recorded which). Some clones in this sample may be carry-over from other donors' samples.

This clone was seen at least ten times. The V and J genes are TRBV6-2 or TRBV6-3 and TRBJ2-5; a weak D match, TRBD1 (7 bases). Germline V gene data show CDR1 as MNHEY and CDR2 as SVGEGT. The CDR3 sequence is 13 residues long. The V gene lost 8 bases and the J gene lost 2 bases, with 12 bases spanning the gap. Written as DNA, the CDR3 is TGTGCCAGCGGAGGGACAGAGCAAGAGACCCAGTACTTC. Its protein product is CASGGTEQETQYF.

This clone has ten or more counts. This rearrangement joins TRBV18 to TRBJ2-3, with D possibly TRBD1 on 5 matching bases. Trimming stripped 3 bases from V and 2 bases from J, with 12 bases between. Germline CDR1 and CDR2: KGHSH and LQKENI. The CDR3 is 15 amino acids. The CDR3 region has the DNA TGTGCCAGCTCACCTCGGCAGGGATCCACAGATACGCAGTATTTT. Translation: CASSPRQGSTDTQYF. Full variable domain (remainder filled in from reference TRBV18 and TRBJ2-3): NAGVMQNPRHLVRRRGQEARLRCSPMKGHSHVYWYRQLPEEGLKFMVYLQKENIIDESGMPKERFSAEFPKEGPSILRIQQVVRGDSAAYFCASSPRQGSTDTQYFGPGTRLTVL.

The V call is TRBV28, the J call TRBJ2-5, with D unclear. The CDR3 has 15 residues. Trimming took off 6 bases at V and 4 bases at J, with 18 bases between the two ends. Germline V gives CDR1 MDHEN, CDR2 SYDVKM. This CDR3 reads CASRPPWPHPETQYF. The CDR3 DNA sequence: TGTGCCAGCAGGCCCCCCTGGCCCCACCCAGAGACCCAGTACTTC. Full variable domain (missing parts from reference TRBV28 and TRBJ2-5): DVKVTQSSRYLVKRTGEKVFLECVQDMDHENMFWYRQDPGLGLRLIYFSYDVKMKEKGDIPEGYSVSREKKERFSLILESASTNQTSMYLCASRPPWPHPETQYFGPGTRLLVL.

In regard to this clone: The missing conserved phenylalanine or tryptophan at the end of this CDR3 makes a read error likely. The rearrangement uses TRBV6-1 and TRBJ2-5; the D is unclear. Germline-derived CDR1 and CDR2 are MNHNS and SASEGT. The CDR3 has 13 amino acids. The V gene lost 9 bases and the J gene lost 1 base, with 12 bases spanning the gap. The CDR3 DNA sequence: TGTGCCAGTGCTGGAGCCTCCCAAGAGACCCAGTACTTA. Translated: CASAGASQETQYL.

In its sample, this clone was seen a few times. For the CDR3, the DNA is TGTGCCAGCAGTGCTTTCGGACAGGGGGTTCCCTATGGCTACACCTTC. Encoded protein: CASSAFGQGVPYGYTF. The chain couples TRBV28 to TRBJ1-2, with 10 positions matching TRBD1. J gave up 4 bases and V 5 bases, and 10 bases lay outside the gene matches. The CDR3 runs to 16 residues. CDR1 and CDR2 from the germline V gene are MDHEN and SYDVKM.

In the case of this clone: A junction end diverges from the germline sequence, so it may reflect a read error. The chain couples TRBV15 to TRBJ2-2; D possibly corresponds to TRBD1 (5 bases). The germline V gene encodes CDR1 LNHNV and CDR2 YYDKDF (reference sequence). The CDR3 sequence is 14 residues long. CDR3: CATSRQGDTSELLF. CDR3 coding DNA: TGTGCCACCAGCAGACAGGGCGACACCTCGGAGCTGTTGTTT.

This clone was counted many times. The sample contains more than one DNA sequence encoding this CDR3. This chain links TRBV7-2 with TRBJ2-5; 7 bases agree with TRBD2. Trimming took 1 base from V and 4 from J; bases not matched to a gene: 3. The CDR3 runs 14 residues. Per the germline V gene, CDR1 is SGHTA and CDR2 is FQGNSA. The CDR3 is CASSLGGRGETQYF. DNA for the CDR3: TGTGCCAGCAGCTTAGGAGGGAGGGGAGAGACCCAGTACTTC.

The chain is built from TRBV5-4 and TRBJ2-7; no firm D call. Germline CDR1 SGHNT, CDR2 YYREEE (reference sequence). The CDR3 consists of 16 residues. Trimming pared 0 bases from V and 2 bases from J, leaving 15 bases between. The DNA for the CDR3 is TGTGCCAGCAGCTTGGCCTTCGGAGTGGCTACCTACGAGCAGTACTTC. Amino acid sequence: CASSLAFGVATYEQYF.

This clone is classed as medium-sized (0.01 to 0.1%). The chain joins TRBV28 to TRBJ1-5; D perhaps matches TRBD1 (6 bases). CDR3 length equals 14 residues. Germline V CDR1 and CDR2: MDHEN, SYDVKM. V was clipped by 2 bases and J by 9 bases, with 14 bases between them. CDR3 amino acids: CASSLGAGATPQHF. The DNA of the CDR3 is TGTGCCAGCAGTTTAGGGGCAGGGGCCACGCCCCAGCATTTT.